This T cell receptor (beta chain) came from a study of PD-1 blockade in classical Hodgkin lymphoma. General observations from the study: After ASCT, patients who started nivolumab under 1 year later were excluded. At C4D1, TCR diversity had climbed significantly for CD4+ cells, though not for CD8+ cells. Complete responders had baseline diversity similar to newly diagnosed patients.

As for this clone: Its specificity is unknown.

Using immunoSEQ multiplex PCR, the repertoire was profiled, and TCRdb retains in-frame clones only, with some absent. Among 95,000 or so clones listed, around four fifths were seen once. CDR3 length: 13 amino acids. The germline V gene encodes CDR1 GTSNPN and CDR2 SVGIG (reference sequence). The ends were cut back, 2 bases at V and 3 bases at J, with 10 bases in the middle. Relapses following autologous stem cell transplantation were seen in all patients, with brentuximab vedotin exposure varying. Progressive disease, partial response or complete response was each patient's best response. The TCR was taken from a human donor with classical Hodgkin lymphoma. Sequencing used peripheral blood mononuclear cells (PBMCs), obtained at baseline. The chain has TRBV30 and TRBJ1-2; no firm D call. CDR3 sequence (DNA): TGTGCCTGGAGTTTAAGATTGGACTATGGCTACACCTTC. Translated: CAWSLRLDYGYTF.